The present entry profiles one TCR beta chain with its context. It lacks a known antigen. No much larger clone exists at a distance of one base, and base qualities are not known. The CDR3 measures 12 amino acids from cysteine to phenylalanine. Just CDR3 DNA is preserved here, 36 bases in frame from base 1. Compared with germline, V lacks 2 bases and J lacks 7 bases; bases without a gene match: 2. The CDR1 and CDR2 encoded by the germline V gene are SQVTM and ANQGSEA. The sample belongs to a study of Tregs in tolerant kidney transplant recipients (dated by TCRdb to the late 2010s). Some background on the complete study: The transplants used related donors with nonmyeloablative bone marrow transplantation, and mixed chimerism in the human trials was transient. The study applied TCRbeta sequencing to find donor-specific regulatory T cells before combined kidney and bone marrow transplantation and then followed those same cells after transplant.

The sample's time point label is to be understood as: blood sample drawn before combined kidney and bone marrow transplant. Unstimulated Tregs (CD4+CD25+CD127-), CD4+ non-Tregs (CD4+CD25-), CD4 and CD8 cells were FACS-sorted from thawed PBMCs. Thawed PBMCs were rested overnight at 37 degrees C with 150 to 200 IU/ml IL-2 before Treg sorting. 4 combined kidney and bone marrow transplant recipients from the ITN036ST trial were included as patients, and samples were available only from these trial subjects. Healthy control blood was separated into PBMCs by Ficoll density gradient and cryopreserved, and patient PBMCs were collected both before and after transplant. Study-wide findings and limitations: Expanding Tregs with activated donor B cells appeared to identify the most biologically relevant and donor-specific TCRbeta repertoire. PCR primers changed over time for some patients, so nucleotide-level comparison across those patients' samples was not possible. In tolerant patients, donor-specific Tregs expanded more than Tregs overall, which suggests antigen-driven rather than nonspecific expansion. The study was limited by small patient numbers, and the findings need validation in larger populations and under other immunosuppression protocols. Biological reproducibility was not directly addressed, though technical replication error appeared minimal.

For TCRbeta CDR3 sequencing, genomic DNA was extracted from sorted cells using the QIAGEN DNeasy Blood and Tissue Kit. High-throughput TCRbeta CDR3 sequencing was carried out commercially through immunoSEQ, with PCR amplification with bias correction and internal controls included. From the authors' description of their analysis: Unique productive TCRbeta sequences were defined by CDR3 nucleotide sequence where primers matched, otherwise by CDR3 amino acid sequence with Vbeta and Jbeta genes. Sorting error was corrected by removing sequences shared between sorted populations at a frequency ratio of 2:1 or less, and the remaining shared sequences were assigned to the higher population. A sequence was defined as donor-reactive if the sequence was expanded at least 5-fold in CFSE-low cells compared with unstimulated cells and had a frequency of at least 0.01% in CFSE-low cells. Jensen-Shannon divergence, calculated on the top 100 TCRbeta sequences ranked by frequency, was used to quantify repertoire divergence. When a sample had multiple sequencing runs, each run was corrected for sorting error separately and the runs were then pooled. Not all clones reach the TCRdb copy of this immuneACCESS table, which keeps in-frame sequences only. Checked studies attribute under half of the gap to unresolved V genes and leave the rest unexplained. V, J and clone size are those of that table, while D and trimming were read from the DNA. The sample data list fewer than 80,000 clones, and roughly 98% of these were observed just once. Around 0.34% of the sample rests with the top ten.

Here the chain combines TRBV29-1 and TRBJ1-2, and TRBD1 matches 9 of the central bases. The clonotype comes from a human donor who received a combined kidney and bone marrow transplant. Sample: Tregs from blood, taken before the transplant. The CDR3 protein is CSVETGGSGYTF. The nucleotide sequence reads as follows: TGCAGCGTTGAAACAGGGGGCTCTGGCTACACCTTC.